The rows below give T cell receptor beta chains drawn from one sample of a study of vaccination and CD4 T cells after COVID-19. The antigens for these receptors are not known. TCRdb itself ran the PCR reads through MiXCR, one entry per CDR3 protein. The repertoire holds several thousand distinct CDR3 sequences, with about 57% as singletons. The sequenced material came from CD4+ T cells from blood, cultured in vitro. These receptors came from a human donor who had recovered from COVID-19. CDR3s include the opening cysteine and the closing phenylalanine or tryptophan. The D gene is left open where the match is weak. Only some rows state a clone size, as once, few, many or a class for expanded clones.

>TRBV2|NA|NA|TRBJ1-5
TGTGCCAGCAGTGTGATTCGGGAGAATCAGCCCCAGCATTTT
CASSVIRENQPQHF
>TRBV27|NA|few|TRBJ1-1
TGTGCCAGCAGTACGAACAGGGACCACACTGAAGCTTTCTTT
CASSTNRDHTEAFF
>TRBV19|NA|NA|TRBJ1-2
TGTGCCAGTAAGGAGGGGGGCAGAACTAACTATGGCTACACCTTC
CASKEGGRTNYGYTF
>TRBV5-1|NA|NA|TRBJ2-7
TGCGCCAGCAGTAGTTCCCAGGGCTCCCTATACGAGCAGTACTTC
CASSSSQGSLYEQYF
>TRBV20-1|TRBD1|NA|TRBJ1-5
TGCAGTGCAGGGGGCGATAGCAATCAGCCCCAGCATTTT
CSAGGDSNQPQHF
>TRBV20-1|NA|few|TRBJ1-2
TGCAGTGCTAGCCGGCAGGGTGGGAGCTACACCTTC
CSASRQGGSYTF
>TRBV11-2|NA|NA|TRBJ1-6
TGTGCCAGCAGCTTAGGGAGCTCCTATAATTCACCCCTCCACTTT
CASSLGSSYNSPLHF
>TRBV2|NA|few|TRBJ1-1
TGTGCCAGCATCCCAGGGGTACGGGACACTGAAGCTTTCTTT
CASIPGVRDTEAFF
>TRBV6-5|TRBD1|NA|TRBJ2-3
TGTGCCAGCAGTTTGGACAGGACTAGCACAGATACGCAGTATTTT
CASSLDRTSTDTQYF
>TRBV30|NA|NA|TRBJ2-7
TGTGCCTGGAGTGTACTCACAGGGGGGGGCGAGCAGTACTTC
CAWSVLTGGGEQYF